Here is one TCR beta chain with its context. Germline lookup yields CDR1 LNHNV and CDR2 YYDKDF (reference sequence). This CDR3 region has 14 residues. V trimming: 5 bases; J trimming: 7 bases; junction bases outside the gene matches: 8. This entry comes from a study of technical replicates of blood from a handful of donors. Some clones are missing from TCRdb's copy, which holds only in-frame ones; the method was immunoSEQ multiplex PCR. Of approximately 79,000 clones in the sample, 85% to 95% were seen once. Material for sequencing was T cells isolated from PBMCs. The receptor comes from a human donor in good health. The V call is TRBV15, the J call TRBJ2-1; 7 bases map to TRBD2. This chain's CDR3 is CATSPGRELNEQFF. CDR3 in DNA: TGTGCCACCAGCCCGGGGAGGGAGTTGAATGAGCAGTTCTTC. Full variable domain (missing parts from reference TRBV15 and TRBJ2-1): DAMVIQNPRYQVTQFGKPVTLSCSQTLNHNVMYWYQQKSSQAPKLLFHYYDKDFNNEADTPDNFQSRRPNTSFCFLDIRSPGLGDTAMYLCATSPGRELNEQFFGPGTRLTVL.